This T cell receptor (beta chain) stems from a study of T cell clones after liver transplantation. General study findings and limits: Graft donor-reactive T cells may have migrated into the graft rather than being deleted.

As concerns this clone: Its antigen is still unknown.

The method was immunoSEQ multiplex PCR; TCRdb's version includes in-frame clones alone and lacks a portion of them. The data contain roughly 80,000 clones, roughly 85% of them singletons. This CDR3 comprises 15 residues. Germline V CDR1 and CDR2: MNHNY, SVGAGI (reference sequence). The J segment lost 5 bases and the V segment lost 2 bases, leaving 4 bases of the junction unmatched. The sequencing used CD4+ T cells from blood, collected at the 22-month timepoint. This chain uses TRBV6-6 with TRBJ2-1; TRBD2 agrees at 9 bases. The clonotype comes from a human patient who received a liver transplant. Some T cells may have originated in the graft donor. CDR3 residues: CASSYPSGGHNEQFF. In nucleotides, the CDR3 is TGTGCCAGCAGTTACCCCAGCGGGGGGCACAATGAGCAGTTCTTC.